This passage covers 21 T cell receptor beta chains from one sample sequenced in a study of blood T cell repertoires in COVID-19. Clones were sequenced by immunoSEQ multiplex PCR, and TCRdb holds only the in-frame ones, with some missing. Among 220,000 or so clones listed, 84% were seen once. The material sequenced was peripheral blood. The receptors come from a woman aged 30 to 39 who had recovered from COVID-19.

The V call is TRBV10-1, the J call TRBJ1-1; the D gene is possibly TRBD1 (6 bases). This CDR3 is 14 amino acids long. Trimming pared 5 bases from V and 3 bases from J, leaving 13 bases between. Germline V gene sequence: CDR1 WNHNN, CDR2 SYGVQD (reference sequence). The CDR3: CASSNGQKYTEAFF. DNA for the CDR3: TGCGCCAGCAGTAATGGACAGAAGTACACTGAAGCTTTCTTT.

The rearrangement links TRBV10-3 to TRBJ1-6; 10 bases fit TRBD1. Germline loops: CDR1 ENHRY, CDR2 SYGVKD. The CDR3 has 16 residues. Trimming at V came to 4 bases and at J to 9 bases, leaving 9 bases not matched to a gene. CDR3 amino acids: CAISARDRGGLSPLHF. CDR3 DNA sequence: TGTGCCATCAGTGCAAGGGACAGGGGAGGACTTTCACCCCTCCACTTT.

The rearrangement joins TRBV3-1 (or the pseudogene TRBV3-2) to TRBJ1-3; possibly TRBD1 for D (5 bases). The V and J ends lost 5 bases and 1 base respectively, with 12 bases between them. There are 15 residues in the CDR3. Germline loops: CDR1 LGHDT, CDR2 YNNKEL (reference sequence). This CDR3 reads CASSDRRGSGNTIYF. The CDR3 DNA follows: TGTGCCAGCAGCGATAGGAGGGGTTCTGGAAACACCATATATTTT.

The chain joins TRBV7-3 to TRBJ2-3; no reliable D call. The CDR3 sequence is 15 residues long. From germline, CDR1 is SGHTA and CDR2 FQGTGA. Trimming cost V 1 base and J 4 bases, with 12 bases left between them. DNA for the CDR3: TGTGCCAGCAGCTTAAACCCAGTCCGCTCAGATACGCAGTATTTT. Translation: CASSLNPVRSDTQYF.

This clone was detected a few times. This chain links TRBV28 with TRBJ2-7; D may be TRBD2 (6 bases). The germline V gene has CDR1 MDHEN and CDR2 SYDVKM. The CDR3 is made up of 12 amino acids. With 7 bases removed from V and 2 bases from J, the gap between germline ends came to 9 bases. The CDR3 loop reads CASIGGAYEQYF. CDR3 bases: TGTGCCAGCATCGGGGGAGCCTACGAGCAGTACTTC.

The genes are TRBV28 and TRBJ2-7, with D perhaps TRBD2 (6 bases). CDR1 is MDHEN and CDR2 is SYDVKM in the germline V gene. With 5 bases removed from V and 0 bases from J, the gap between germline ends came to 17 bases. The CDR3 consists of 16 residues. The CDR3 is CASSLPSGTVSYEQYF. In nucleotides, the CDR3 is TGTGCCAGCAGTCTTCCCTCCGGGACTGTCTCCTACGAGCAGTACTTC.

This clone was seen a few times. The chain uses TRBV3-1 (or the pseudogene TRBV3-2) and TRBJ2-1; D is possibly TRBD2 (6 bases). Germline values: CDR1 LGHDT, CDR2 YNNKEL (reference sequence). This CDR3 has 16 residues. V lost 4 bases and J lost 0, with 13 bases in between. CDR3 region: CASSPREPLSYNEQFF. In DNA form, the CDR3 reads TGTGCCAGCAGCCCCCGGGAGCCCCTCTCCTACAATGAGCAGTTCTTC.

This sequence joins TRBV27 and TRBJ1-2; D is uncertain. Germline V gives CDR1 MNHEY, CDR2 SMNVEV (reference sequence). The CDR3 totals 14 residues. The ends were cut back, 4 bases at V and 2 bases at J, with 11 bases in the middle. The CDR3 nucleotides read TGTGCCAGCAGTTCTGCCGGGTACAACTATGGCTACACCTTC. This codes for CASSSAGYNYGYTF.

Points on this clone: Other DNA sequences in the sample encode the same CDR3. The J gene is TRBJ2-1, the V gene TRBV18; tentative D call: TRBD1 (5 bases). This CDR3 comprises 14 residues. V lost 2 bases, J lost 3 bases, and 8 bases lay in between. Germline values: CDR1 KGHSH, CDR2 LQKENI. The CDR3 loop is CASSPGQGYNEQFF. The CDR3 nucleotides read TGTGCCAGCTCACCAGGGCAGGGCTACAATGAGCAGTTCTTC.

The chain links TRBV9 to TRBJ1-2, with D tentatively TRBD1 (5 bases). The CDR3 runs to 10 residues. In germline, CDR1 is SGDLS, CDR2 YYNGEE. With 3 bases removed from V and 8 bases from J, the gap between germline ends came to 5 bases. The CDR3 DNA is TGTGCCAGCAGCGCAGGGGGCTACACCTTC. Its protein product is CASSAGGYTF. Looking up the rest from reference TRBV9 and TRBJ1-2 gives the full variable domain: DSGVTQTPKHLITATGQRVTLRCSPRSGDLSVYWYQQSLDQGLQFLIQYYNGEERAKGNILERFSAQQFPDLHSELNLSSLELGDSALYFCASSAGGYTFGSGTRLTVV.

The CDR3 DNA is TGTGCCAGCAGAACCCGAGGAGGGGGCTCAGAGACCCAGTACTTC. It specifies CASRTRGGGSETQYF. The chain has TRBV6-5 and TRBJ2-5, with D tentatively TRBD1 (7 bases). The germline gives CDR1 MNHEY, CDR2 SVGAGI. This CDR3 comprises 15 residues. Trimming stripped 6 bases from V and 4 bases from J, with 18 bases between.

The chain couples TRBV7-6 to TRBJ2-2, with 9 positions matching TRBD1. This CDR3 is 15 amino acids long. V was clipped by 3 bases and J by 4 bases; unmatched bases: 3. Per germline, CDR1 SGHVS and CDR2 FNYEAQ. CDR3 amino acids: CASSLYRGPTGELFF. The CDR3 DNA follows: TGTGCCAGCAGCTTGTACAGGGGGCCCACCGGGGAGCTGTTTTTT.

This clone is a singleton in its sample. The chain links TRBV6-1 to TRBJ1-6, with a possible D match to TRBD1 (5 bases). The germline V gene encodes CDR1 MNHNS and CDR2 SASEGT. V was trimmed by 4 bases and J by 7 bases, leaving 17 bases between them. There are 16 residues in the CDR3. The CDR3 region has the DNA TGTGCCAGCAGTGCCAGGGTCGGCGAGTTGAATTCACCCCTCCACTTT. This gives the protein CASSARVGELNSPLHF.

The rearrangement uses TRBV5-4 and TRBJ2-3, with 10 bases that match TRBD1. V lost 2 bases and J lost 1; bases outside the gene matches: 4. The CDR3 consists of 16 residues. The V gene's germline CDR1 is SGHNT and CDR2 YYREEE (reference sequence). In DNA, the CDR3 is TGTGCCAGCAGCTTAACGACAGGGGGCGGCACAGATACGCAGTATTTT. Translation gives CASSLTTGGGTDTQYF.

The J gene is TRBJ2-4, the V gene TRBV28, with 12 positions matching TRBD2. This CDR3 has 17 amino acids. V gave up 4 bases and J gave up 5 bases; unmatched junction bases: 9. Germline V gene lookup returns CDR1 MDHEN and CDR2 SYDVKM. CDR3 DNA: TGTGCCAGCAGTTCGGGACTAGCGGGCGCCGGGGAAAACATTCAGTACTTC. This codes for CASSSGLAGAGENIQYF.

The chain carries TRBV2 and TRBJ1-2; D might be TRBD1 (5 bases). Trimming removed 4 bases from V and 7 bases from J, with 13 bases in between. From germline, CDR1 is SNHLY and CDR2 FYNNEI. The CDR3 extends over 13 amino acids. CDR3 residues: CASSGRGLGGYTF. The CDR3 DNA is TGTGCCAGCAGTGGTAGGGGTCTCGGTGGCTACACCTTC.

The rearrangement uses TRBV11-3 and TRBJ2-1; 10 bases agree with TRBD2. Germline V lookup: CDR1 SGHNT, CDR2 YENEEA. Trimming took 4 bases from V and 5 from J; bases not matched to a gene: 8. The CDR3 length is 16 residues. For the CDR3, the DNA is TGTGCCAGCAGCTCCGCTAGCGGGAGATCCCACAATGAGCAGTTCTTC. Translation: CASSSASGRSHNEQFF.

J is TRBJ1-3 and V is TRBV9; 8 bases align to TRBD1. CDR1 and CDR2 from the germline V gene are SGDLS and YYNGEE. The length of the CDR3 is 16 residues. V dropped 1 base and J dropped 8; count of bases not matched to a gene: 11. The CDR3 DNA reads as TGTGCCAGCAGCGTAAAACCAAACAGGGGGAGTTACACCATATATTTT. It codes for CASSVKPNRGSYTIYF.

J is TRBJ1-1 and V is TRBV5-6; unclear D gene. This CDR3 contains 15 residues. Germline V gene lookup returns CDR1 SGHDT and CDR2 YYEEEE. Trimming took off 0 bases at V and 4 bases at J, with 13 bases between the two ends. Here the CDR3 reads CASSLVSGYPTEAFF. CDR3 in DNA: TGTGCCAGCAGCTTGGTTTCAGGATATCCCACTGAAGCTTTCTTT.

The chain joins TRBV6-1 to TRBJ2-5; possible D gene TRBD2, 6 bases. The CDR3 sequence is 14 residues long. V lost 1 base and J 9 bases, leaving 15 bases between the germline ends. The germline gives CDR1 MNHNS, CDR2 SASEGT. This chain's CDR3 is CASSEDGLALAQYF. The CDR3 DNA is TGTGCCAGCAGTGAAGATGGGCTAGCGCTGGCCCAGTACTTC.

The CDR3 protein is CASSVGRGQNTGELFF. The DNA for the CDR3 is TGTGCCAGCAGCGTAGGTAGGGGTCAGAACACCGGGGAGCTGTTTTTT. The chain employs TRBV9 and TRBJ2-2; possibly TRBD1 for D (5 bases). There are 16 residues in the CDR3. Germline V lookup: CDR1 SGDLS, CDR2 YYNGEE. Trimming cost V 0 bases and J 1 base, with 10 bases left between them.